Given below is one TCR beta chain in context. Antigen: not known. This sample was taken from a study of a mutant IDH1 vaccine in newly diagnosed glioma. Study overall: The treated group averaged approximately 42 years old and was around 62% male, roughly 38% female.

V gave up 6 bases and J gave up 5 bases, with 11 bases separating them. This CDR3 is 12 amino acids long. Germline CDR1 reads SEHNR; CDR2 reads FQNEAQ (reference sequence). Sample time point: baseline, week 1 (first vaccination visit). Treatment specified: pre-vaccination baseline after standard-of-care therapy. Donor tumors were new WHO grade 3 or 4 IDH1-mutant, ATRX-lost astrocytomas. Sequenced by immunoSEQ multiplex PCR; TCRdb stores in-frame clones only, minus some. The sample has 90,000 to 95,000 clones; 83% are singletons. Study-level findings and limits: Top-clonotype changes in peripheral T cells seemed unrelated to pseudoprogression. It was around 93% of patients that developed vaccine-induced immune responses.

The sequence was obtained from a woman in her forties or fifties with glioma. The material sequenced was PBMCs, taken from a glioma patient treated with radiotherapy, temozolomide or both. This chain connects TRBV7-9 to TRBJ2-7; tentatively, D is TRBD2 (6 bases). The CDR3 reads CASSQGGDEQYF. DNA of the CDR3: TGTGCCAGCAGTCAGGGCGGGGACGAGCAGTACTTC.